This TCR beta chain was retrieved from a study of shared clonotypes between healthy human individuals. Only in-frame clones appear in the TCRdb table, and some are missing; sequencing was by immunoSEQ multiplex PCR. Among approximately 500,000 clones, about 84% were seen once, and the ten largest hold roughly 13%. The V and J ends lost 4 bases and 2 bases, in that order; junction bases with no gene match: 5. The V gene's germline CDR1 is SGHDT and CDR2 YYEEEE. CDR3 length equals 14 residues. The sample comprised PBMCs. The clonotype was recovered from a woman aged 40-49 years in good health. Some clones in this sample may be carry-over from other donors' samples. This chain joins TRBV5-6 and TRBJ2-7, with 8 nucleotides matching TRBD1. The CDR3 DNA reads as TGTGCCAGCAGCCGGGACAGGAGACCCTACGAGCAGTACTTC. Translating it yields CASSRDRRPYEQYF.